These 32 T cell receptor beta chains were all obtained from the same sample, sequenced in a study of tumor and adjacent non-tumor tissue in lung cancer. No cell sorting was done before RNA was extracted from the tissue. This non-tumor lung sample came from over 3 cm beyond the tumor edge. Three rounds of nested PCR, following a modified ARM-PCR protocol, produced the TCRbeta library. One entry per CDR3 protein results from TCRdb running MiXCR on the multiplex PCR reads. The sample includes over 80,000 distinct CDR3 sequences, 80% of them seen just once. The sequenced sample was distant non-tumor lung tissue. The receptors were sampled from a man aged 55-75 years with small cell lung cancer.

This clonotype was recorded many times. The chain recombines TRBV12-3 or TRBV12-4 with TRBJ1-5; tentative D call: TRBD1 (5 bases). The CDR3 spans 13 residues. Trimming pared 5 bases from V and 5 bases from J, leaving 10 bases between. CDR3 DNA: TGTGCCAGCAGTAGACAGAAGCATCAGCCCCAGCATTTT. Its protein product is CASSRQKHQPQHF.

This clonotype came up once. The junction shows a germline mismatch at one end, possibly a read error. CDR3 amino acids: CTSSYPGGRNEQFF. CDR3 nucleotides: TGTACCAGCAGTTACCCGGGAGGGAGGAATGAGCAATTCTTC. The J gene is TRBJ2-1, the V gene TRBV6-5; TRBD2 matches at 8 bases. CDR3 length equals 14 residues. CDR1 and CDR2 from the germline V gene are MNHEY and SVGAGI.

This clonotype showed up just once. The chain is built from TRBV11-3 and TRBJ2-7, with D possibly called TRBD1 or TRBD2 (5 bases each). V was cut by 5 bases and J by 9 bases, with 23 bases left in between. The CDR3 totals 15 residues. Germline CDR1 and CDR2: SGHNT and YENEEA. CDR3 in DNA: TGTGCCAGCAGCCAGGGACCGGGATCGGAGATCGGGCAGTACTTC. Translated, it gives CASSQGPGSEIGQYF.

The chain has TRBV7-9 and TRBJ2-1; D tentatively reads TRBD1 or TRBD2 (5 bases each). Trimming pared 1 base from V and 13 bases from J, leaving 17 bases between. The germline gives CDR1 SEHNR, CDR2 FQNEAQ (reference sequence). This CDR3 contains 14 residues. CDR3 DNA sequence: TGTGCCAGCAGCTTAGAAGGTGGGGACCCAAACCAGTTCTTC. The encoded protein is CASSLEGGDPNQFF. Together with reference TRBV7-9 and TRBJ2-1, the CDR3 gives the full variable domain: DTGVSQNPRHKITKRGQNVTFRCDPISEHNRLYWYRQTLGQGPEFLTYFQNEAQLEKSRLLSDRFSAERPKGSFSTLEIQRTEQGDSAMYLCASSLEGGDPNQFFGPGTRLTVL.

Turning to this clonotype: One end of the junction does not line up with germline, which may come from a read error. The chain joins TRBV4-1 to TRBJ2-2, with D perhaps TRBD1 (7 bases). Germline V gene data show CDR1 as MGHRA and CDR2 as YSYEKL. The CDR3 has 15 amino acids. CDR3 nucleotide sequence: TGCCCCAGCAGCAGCAGGGGGGCCTATATCGGGGAGCTGATTTTT. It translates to CPSSSRGAYIGELIF.

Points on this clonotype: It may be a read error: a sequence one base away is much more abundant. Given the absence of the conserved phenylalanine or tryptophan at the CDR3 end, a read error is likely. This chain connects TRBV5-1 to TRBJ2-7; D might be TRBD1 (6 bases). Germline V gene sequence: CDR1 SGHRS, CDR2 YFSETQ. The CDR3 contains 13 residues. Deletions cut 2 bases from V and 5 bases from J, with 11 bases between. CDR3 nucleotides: TGCGCCAGCAGCTTAAACAGGGTCCACGAGCAGTACTTG. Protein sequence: CASSLNRVHEQYL.

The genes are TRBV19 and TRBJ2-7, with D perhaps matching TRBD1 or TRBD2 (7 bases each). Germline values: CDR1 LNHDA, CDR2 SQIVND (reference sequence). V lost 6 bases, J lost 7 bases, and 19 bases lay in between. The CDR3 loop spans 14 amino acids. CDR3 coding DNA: TGTGCCAGTAGACCGACAGGGATCGGGGGGGAGCAGTACTTC. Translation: CASRPTGIGGEQYF.

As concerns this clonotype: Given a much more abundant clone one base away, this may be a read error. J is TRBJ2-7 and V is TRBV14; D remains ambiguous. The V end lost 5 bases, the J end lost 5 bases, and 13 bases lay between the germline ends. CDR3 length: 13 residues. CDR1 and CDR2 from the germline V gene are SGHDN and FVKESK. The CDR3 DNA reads TGTGCCAGCAGCACCGATCGGGTAGACGAGCAGTACTTC. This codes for CASSTDRVDEQYF.

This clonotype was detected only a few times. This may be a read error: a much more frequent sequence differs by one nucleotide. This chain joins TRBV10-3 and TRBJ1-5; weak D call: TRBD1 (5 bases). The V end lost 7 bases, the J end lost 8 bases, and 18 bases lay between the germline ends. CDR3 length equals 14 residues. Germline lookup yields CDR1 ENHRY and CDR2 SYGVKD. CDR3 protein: CAINEPGPWEPQHF. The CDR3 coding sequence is TGTGCCATCAATGAACCGGGACCCTGGGAGCCCCAGCATTTT.

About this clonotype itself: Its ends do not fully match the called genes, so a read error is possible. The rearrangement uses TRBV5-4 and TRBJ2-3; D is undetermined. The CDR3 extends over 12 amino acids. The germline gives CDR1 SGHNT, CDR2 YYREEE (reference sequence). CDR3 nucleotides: TGTGCCAGCAGCTTCGATTCATATACGCAGTGTTTT. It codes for CASSFDSYTQCF.

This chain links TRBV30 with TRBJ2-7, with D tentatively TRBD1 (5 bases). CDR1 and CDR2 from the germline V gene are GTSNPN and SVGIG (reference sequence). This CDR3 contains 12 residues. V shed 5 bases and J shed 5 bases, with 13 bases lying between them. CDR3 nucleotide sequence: TGTGCCTGGGCTCCTGTGGGGCACGAGCAGTACTTC. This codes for CAWAPVGHEQYF.

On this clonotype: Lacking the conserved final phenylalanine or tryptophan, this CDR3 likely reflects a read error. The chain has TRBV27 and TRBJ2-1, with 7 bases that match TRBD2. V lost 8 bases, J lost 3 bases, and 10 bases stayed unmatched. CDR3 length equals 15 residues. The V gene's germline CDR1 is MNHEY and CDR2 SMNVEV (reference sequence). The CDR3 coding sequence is TGTGCCAGCCTCGACCCCAAGCGGGGCTACAATGAGCAGTTCCTC. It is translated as CASLDPKRGYNEQFL.

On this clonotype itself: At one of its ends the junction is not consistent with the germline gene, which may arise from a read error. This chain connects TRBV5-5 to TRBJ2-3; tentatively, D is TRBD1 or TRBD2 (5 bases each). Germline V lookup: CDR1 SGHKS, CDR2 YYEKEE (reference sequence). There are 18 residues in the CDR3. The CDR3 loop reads CVSSLVLVLDGATDTQYF. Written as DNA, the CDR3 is TGTGTCAGCAGCTTGGTACTAGTGTTAGACGGGGCCACAGATACGCAGTATTTT.

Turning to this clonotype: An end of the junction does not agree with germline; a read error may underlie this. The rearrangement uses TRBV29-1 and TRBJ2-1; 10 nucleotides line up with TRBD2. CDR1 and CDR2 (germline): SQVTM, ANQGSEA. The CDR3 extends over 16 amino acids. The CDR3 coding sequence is TGCAGGGTCCCCGGTGTGAGCGGGAGGGCCGGGGATGAGCATTTCTTC. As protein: CRVPGVSGRAGDEHFF.

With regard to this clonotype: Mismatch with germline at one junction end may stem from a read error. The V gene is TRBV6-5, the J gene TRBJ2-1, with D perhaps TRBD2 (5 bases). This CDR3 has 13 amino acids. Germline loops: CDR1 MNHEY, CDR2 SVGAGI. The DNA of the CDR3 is TGTGCCAGCAGTTACCCGGGATGGAATGAGAAGTTCTTC. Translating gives CASSYPGWNEKFF.

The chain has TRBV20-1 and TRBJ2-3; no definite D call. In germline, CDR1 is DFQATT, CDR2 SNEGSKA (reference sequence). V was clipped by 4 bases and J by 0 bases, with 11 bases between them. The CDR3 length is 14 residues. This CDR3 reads CSAKVRSSTDTQYF. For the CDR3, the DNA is TGCAGTGCTAAAGTTCGGAGCAGCACAGATACGCAGTATTTT.

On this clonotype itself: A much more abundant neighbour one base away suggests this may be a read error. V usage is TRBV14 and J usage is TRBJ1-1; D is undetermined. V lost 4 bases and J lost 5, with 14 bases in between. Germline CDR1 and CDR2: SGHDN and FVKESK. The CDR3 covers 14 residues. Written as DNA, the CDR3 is TGTGCCAGCAGCCCGATCAACTGGGAAACTGAAGCTTTCTTT. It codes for CASSPINWETEAFF.

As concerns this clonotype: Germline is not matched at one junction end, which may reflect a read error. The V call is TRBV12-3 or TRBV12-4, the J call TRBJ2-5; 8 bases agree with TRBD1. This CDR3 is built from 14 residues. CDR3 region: CGSSLMDREKTQYF. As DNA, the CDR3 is TGTGGCAGCAGTCTAATGGACAGGGAAAAGACCCAGTACTTC.

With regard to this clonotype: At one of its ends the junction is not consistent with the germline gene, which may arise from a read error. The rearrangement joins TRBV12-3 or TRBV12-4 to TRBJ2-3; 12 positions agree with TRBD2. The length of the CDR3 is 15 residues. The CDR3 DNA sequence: TGTGCTAGCAACACTAGGGGACTAGCGGGAGATACGCAGTATTTT. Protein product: CASNTRGLAGDTQYF.

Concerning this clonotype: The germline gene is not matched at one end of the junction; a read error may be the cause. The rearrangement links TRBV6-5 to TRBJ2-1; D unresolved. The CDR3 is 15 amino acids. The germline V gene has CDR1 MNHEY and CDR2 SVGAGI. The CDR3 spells CASSYSGEVDNEQFF. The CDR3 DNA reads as TGTGCCAGCAGTTACTCTGGGGAAGTGGATAATGAGCAATTCTTC.

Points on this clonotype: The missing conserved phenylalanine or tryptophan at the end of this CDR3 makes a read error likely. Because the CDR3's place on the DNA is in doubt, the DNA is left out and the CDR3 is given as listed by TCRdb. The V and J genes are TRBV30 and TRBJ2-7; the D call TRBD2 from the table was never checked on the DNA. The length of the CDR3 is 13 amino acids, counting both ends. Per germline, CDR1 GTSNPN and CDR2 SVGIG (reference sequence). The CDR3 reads CAWDRTSSYEQYY.

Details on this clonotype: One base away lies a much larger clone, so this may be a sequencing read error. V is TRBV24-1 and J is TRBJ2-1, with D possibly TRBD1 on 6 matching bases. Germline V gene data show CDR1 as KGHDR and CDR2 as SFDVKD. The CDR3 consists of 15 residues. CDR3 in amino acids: CVTSDRSPTYNEQFF. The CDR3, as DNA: TGTGTCACCAGTGACAGGAGCCCTACCTACAATGAGCAGTTCTTC.

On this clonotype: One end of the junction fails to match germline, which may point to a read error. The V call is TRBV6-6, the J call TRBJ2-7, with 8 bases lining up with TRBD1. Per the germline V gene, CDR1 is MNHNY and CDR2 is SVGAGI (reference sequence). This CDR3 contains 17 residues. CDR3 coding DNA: TGTGCCAGCAGTCCAAATCAACAGGGGGTTCTTTACTACGAGCAGTACTTT. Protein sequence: CASSPNQQGVLYYEQYF.

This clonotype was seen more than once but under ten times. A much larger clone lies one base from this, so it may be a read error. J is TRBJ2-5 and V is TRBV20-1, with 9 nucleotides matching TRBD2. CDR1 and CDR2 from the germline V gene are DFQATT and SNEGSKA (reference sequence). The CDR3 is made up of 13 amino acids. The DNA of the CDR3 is TGTCGACTCGGCGGGAGGGCTGGGGAGACCCAGTACTTC. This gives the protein CRLGGRAGETQYF.

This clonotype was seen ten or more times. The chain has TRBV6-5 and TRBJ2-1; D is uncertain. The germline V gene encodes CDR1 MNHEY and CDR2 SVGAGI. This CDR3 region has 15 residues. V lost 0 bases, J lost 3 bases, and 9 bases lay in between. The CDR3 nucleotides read TGTGCCAGCAGTTACTCCGCGGTCAGCTACAATGAGCAGTTCTTC. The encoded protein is CASSYSAVSYNEQFF.

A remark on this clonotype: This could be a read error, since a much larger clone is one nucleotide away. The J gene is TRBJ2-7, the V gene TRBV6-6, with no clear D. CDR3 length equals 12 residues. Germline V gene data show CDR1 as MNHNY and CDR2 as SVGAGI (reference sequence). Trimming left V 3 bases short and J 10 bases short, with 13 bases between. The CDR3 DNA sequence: TGTGCCAGCAGTTATTCCAGTTCGGAACAGTACTTC. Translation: CASSYSSSEQYF.

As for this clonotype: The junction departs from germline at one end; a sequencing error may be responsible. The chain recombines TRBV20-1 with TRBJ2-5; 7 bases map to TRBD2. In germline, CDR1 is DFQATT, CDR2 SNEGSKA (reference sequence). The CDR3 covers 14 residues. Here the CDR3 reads CSARPAGERETQYF. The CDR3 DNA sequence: TGCAGTGCTAGACCTGCGGGAGAACGAGAGACCCAATACTTC.

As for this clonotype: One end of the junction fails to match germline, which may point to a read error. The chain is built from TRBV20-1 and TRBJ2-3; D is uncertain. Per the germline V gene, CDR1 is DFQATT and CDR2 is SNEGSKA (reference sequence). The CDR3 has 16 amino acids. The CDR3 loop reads CSPRDQKRSSTDTQYF. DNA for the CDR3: TGCAGTCCTAGAGATCAAAAGCGCTCTAGCACAGATACGCAGTATTTT.

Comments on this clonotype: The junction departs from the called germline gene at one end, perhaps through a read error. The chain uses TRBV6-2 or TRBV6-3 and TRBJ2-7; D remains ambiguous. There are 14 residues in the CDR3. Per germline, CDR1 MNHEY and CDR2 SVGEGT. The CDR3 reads CASSYAPESYEQYF. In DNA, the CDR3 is TGTGCCAGTAGTTACGCCCCCGAGTCCTACGAGCAGTACTTC.

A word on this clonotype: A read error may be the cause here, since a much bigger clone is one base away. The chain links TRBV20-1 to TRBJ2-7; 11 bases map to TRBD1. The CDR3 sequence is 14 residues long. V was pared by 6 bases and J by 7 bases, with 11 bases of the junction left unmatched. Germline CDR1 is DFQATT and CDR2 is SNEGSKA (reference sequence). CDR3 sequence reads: CSAGGQGASEEQYF. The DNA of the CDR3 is TGCAGTGCGGGTGGACAGGGGGCTTCAGAGGAGCAGTACTTC.

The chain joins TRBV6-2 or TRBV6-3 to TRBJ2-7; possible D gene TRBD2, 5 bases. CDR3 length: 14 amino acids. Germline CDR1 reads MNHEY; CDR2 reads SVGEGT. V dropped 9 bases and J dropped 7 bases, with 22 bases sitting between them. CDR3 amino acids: CARKISGSPMEQYF. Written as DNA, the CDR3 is TGTGCCAGGAAGATATCGGGATCCCCTATGGAGCAGTACTTC.

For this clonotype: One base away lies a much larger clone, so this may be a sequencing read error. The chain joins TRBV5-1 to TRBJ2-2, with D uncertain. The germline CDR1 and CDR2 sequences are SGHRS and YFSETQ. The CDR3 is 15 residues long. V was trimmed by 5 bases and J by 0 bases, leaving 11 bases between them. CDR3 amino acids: CASRWSVANTGELFF. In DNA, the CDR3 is TGCGCCAGCAGATGGAGCGTGGCGAACACCGGGGAGCTGTTTTTT.